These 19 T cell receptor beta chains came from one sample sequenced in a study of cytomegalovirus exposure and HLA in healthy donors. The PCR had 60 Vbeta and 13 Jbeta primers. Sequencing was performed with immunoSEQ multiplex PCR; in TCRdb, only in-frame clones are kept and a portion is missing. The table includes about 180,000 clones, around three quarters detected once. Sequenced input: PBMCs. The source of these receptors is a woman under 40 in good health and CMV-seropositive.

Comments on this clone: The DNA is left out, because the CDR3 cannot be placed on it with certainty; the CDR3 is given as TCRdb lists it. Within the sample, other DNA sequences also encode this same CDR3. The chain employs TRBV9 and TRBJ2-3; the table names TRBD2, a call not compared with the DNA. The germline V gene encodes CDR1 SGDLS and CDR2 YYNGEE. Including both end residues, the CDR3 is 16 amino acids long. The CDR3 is CASSLGFGGGTDTQYF.

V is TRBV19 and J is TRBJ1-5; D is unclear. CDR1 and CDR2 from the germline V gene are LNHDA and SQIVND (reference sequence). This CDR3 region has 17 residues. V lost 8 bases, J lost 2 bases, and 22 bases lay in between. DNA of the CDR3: TGTGCCAGTGGGAGTGTGCACCTCCTTAGGGGCAATCAGCCCCAGCATTTT. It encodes CASGSVHLLRGNQPQHF.

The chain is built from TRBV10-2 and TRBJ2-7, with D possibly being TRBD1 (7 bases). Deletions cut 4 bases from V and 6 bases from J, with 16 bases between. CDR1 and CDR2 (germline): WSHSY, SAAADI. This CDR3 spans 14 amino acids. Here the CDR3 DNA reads TGCGCCAGCAGTGCATCAAGGCAGGGGGGCGAGCAGTACTTC. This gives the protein CASSASRQGGEQYF.

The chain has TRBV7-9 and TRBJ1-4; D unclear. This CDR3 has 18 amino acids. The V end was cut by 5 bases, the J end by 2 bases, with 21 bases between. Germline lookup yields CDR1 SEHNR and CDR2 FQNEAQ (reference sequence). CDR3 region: CASSGRRRELATNEKLFF. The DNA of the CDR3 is TGTGCCAGCAGCGGCCGGAGGAGGGAGCTTGCGACTAATGAAAAACTGTTTTTT.

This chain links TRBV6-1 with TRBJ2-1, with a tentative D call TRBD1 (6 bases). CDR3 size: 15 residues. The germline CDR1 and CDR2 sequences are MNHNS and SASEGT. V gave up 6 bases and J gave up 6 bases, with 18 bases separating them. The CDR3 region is CASRPRGMGSNEQFF. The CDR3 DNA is TGTGCCAGCAGACCCAGGGGAATGGGTTCCAATGAGCAGTTCTTC.

CDR3 residues: CASSFRSSYNSPLHF. The CDR3 DNA sequence: TGTGCCAGCAGCTTCCGGAGCTCCTATAATTCACCCCTCCACTTT. The rearrangement joins TRBV5-4 to TRBJ1-6; D gene uncertain. V dropped 2 bases and J dropped 0 bases, with 6 bases sitting between them. The CDR3 sequence is 15 residues long. Germline V lookup: CDR1 SGHNT, CDR2 YYREEE (reference sequence).

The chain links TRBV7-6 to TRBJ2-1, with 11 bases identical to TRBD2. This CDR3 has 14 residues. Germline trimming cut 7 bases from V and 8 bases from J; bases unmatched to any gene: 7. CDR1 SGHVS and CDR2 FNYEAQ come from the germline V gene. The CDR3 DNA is TGTGCCAGCACGCCTAGCGGGGGGTCCGATGAGCAGTTCTTC. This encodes CASTPSGGSDEQFF. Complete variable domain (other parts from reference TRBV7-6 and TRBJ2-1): GAGVSQSPRYKVTKRGQDVALRCDPISGHVSLYWYRQALGQGPEFLTYFNYEAQQDKSGLPNDRFSAERPEGSISTLTIQRTEQRDSAMYRCASTPSGGSDEQFFGPGTRLTVL.

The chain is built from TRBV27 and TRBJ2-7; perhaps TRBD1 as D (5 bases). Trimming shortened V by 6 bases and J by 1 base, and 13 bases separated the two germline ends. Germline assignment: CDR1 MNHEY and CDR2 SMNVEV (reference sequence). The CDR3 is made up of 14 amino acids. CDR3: CASRPRAPSYEQYF. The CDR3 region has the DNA TGTGCCAGCAGACCCAGGGCACCATCCTACGAGCAGTACTTC.

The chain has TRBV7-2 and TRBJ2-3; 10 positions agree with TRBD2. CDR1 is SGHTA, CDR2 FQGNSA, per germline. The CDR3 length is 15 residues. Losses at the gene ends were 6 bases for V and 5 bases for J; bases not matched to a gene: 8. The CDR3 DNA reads TGTGCCAGCAGGTTACTAGCGGGGAGGGTAGATACGCAGTATTTT. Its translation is CASRLLAGRVDTQYF.

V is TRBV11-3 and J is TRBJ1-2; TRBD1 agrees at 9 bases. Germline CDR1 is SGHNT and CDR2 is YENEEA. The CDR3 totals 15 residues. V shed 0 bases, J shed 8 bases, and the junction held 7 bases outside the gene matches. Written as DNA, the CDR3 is TGTGCCAGCAGCTTAGAAACCGGGACAGGGACCGGCTACACCTTC. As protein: CASSLETGTGTGYTF.

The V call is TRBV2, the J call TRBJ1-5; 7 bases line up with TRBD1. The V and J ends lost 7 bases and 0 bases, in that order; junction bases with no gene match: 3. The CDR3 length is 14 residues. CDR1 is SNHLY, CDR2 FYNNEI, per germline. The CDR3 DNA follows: TGTGCCAGCACGGGGGACAGTAGCAATCAGCCCCAGCATTTT. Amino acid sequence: CASTGDSSNQPQHF.

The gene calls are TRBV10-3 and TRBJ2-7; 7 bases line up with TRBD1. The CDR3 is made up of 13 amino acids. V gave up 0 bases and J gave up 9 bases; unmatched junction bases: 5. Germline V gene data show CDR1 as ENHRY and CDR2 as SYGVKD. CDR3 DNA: TGTGCCATCAGTGAGTCCAGACAGGGTTCGCAGTACTTC. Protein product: CAISESRQGSQYF.

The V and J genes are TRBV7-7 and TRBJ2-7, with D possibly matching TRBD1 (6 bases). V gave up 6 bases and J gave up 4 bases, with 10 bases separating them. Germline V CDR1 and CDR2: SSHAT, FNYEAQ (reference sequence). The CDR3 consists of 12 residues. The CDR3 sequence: CASRNRVYEQYF. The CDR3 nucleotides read TGTGCCAGCAGAAACAGGGTGTACGAGCAGTACTTC. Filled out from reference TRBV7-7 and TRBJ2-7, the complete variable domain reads GAGVSQSPRYKVTKRGQDVTLRCDPISSHATLYWYQQALGQGPEFLTYFNYEAQPDKSGLPSDRFSAERPEGSISTLTIQRTEQRDSAMYRCASRNRVYEQYFGPGTRLTVT.

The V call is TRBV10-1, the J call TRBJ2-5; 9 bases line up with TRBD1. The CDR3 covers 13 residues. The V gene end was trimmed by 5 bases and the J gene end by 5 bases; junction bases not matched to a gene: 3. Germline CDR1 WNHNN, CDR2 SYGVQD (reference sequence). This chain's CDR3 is CASSSGQGETQYF. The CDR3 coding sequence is TGCGCCAGCAGTTCGGGACAGGGTGAGACCCAGTACTTC.

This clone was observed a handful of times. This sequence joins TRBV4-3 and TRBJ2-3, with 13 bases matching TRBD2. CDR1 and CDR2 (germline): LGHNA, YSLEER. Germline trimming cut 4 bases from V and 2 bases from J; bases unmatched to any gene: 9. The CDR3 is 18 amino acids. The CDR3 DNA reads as TGCGCCAGCAGCCCCCGCAGACTAGCGGGGGGAGTCACAGATACGCAGTATTTT. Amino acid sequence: CASSPRRLAGGVTDTQYF.

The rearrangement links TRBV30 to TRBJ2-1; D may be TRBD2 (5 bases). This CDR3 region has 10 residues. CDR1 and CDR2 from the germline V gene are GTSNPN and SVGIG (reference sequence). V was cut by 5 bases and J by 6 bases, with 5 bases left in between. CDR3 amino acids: CAWGLNEQFF. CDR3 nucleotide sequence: TGTGCCTGGGGACTCAATGAGCAGTTCTTC.

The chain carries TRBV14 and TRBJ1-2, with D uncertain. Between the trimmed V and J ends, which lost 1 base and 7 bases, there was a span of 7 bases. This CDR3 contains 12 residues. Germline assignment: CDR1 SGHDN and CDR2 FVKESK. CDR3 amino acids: CASSQAGSGYTF. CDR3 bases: TGTGCCAGCAGCCAAGCCGGGAGTGGCTACACCTTC. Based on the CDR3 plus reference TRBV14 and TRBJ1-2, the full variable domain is EAGVTQFPSHSVIEKGQTVTLRCDPISGHDNLYWYRRVMGKEIKFLLHFVKESKQDESGMPNNRFLAERTGGTYSTLKVQPAELEDSGVYFCASSQAGSGYTFGSGTRLTVV.

The CDR3: CASSGGLASSYEQYF. CDR3 in DNA: TGTGCCAGCAGTGGGGGACTAGCGAGCTCCTACGAGCAGTACTTC. V is TRBV6-1 and J is TRBJ2-5, with 10 bases that match TRBD2. The J call is uncertain, as TRBJ2-7 better fits the DNA end. The CDR3 consists of 15 residues. CDR1 is MNHNS and CDR2 is SASEGT in the germline V gene.

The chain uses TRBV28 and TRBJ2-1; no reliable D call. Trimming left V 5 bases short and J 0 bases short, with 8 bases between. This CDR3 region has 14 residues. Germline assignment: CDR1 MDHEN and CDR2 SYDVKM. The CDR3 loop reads CASSPRSSYNEQFF. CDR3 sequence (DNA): TGTGCCAGCAGTCCCAGAAGCTCCTACAATGAGCAGTTCTTC.